What follows is one TCR beta chain and its context. Its antigen remains unknown. The iRepertoire nested amplicon-rescue multiplex PCR amplified TCR alpha and beta CDR3s from RNA. In TCRdb, the multiplex PCR reads were re-called with MiXCR into one record per CDR3 protein. In the table there are 85,000 to 110,000 distinct CDR3 sequences, 29% of which are singletons. The CDR3 runs to 16 residues. Germline V gene sequence: CDR1 MNHEY, CDR2 SMNVEV (reference sequence). V was pared by 6 bases and J by 0 bases, with 8 bases of the junction left unmatched. The data derive from a study of glioma-infiltrating T cells. Whole-study findings and limits: CDR3 overlap between tissue and blood was very small. Non-neoplastic patients had below-expected tissue-blood divergence, while all gliomas exceeded expectation.

The sample comprised glioma tissue, nonneoplastic brain tissue, or PBMCs (not recorded which). V is TRBV27 and J is TRBJ2-5; 9 bases align to TRBD2. This TCR was recovered from a human donor with low-grade glioma or glioblastoma, undergoing nonglioma brain surgery, or in good health (not recorded which). CDR3 sequence reads: CASRPEAGGHQETQYF. CDR3 coding DNA: TGTGCCAGCAGACCTGAAGCGGGGGGCCACCAAGAGACCCAGTACTTC.